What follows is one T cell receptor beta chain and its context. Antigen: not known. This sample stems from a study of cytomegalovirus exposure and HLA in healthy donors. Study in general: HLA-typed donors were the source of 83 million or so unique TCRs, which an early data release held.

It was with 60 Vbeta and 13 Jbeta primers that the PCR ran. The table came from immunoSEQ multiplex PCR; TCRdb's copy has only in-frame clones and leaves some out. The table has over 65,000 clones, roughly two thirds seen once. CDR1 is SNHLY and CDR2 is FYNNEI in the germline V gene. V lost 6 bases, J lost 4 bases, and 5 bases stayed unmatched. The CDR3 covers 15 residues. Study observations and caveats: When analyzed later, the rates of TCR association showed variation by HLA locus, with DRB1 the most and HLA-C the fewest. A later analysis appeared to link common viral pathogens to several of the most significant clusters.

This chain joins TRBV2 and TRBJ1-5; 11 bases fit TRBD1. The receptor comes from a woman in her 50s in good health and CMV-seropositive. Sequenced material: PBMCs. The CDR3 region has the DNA TGTGCCAGCAGGGACGGGACAGGGGGGAATCAGCCCCAGCATTTT. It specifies CASRDGTGGNQPQHF.